This TCR beta chain emerged from a study of cytotoxic CD8 clonotypes in ibrutinib-treated CLL. The CDR3 loop spans 16 amino acids. V lost 2 bases, J lost 2 bases, and 15 bases lay in between. The V gene's germline CDR1 is SGHDN and CDR2 FVKESK. The table came from immunoSEQ multiplex PCR; TCRdb's copy has only in-frame clones and leaves some out. The data hold approximately 92,000 clones, with 60% to 80% observed a single time. The specimen comprised PBMCs, sampled after 24 months of ibrutinib treatment. This chain uses TRBV14 with TRBJ1-2; possibly TRBD1 for D (5 bases). The TCR comes from a human donor with chronic lymphocytic leukemia. The CDR3: CASSQMGPGENYGYTF. The DNA of the CDR3 is TGTGCCAGCAGCCAAATGGGGCCGGGGGAGAACTATGGCTACACCTTC.